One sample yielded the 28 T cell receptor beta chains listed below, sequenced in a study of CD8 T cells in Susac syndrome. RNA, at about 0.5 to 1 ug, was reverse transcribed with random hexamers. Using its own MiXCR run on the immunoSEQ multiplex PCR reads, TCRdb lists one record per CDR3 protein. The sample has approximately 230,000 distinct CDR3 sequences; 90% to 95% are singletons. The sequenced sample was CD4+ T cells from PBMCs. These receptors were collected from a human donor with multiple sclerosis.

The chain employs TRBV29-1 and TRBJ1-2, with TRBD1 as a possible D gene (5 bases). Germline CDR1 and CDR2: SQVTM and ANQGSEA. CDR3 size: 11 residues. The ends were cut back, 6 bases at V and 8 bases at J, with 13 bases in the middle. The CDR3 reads CSVGREKGYTF. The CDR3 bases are TGCAGCGTGGGACGTGAGAAGGGCTACACCTTC.

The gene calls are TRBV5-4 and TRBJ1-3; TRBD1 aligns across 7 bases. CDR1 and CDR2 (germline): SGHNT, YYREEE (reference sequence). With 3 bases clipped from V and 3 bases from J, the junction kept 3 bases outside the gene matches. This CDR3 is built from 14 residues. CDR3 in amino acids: CASSSGTDGNTIYF. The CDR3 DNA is TGTGCCAGCAGCTCCGGGACAGATGGAAACACCATATATTTT.

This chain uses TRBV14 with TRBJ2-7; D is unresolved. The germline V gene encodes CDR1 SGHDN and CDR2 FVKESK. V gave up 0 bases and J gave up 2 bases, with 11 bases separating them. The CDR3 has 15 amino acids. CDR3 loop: CASSQDFSITYEQYF. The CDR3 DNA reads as TGTGCCAGCAGCCAAGACTTTTCGATTACCTACGAGCAGTACTTC. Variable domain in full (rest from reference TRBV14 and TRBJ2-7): EAGVTQFPSHSVIEKGQTVTLRCDPISGHDNLYWYRRVMGKEIKFLLHFVKESKQDESGMPNNRFLAERTGGTYSTLKVQPAELEDSGVYFCASSQDFSITYEQYFGPGTRLTVT.

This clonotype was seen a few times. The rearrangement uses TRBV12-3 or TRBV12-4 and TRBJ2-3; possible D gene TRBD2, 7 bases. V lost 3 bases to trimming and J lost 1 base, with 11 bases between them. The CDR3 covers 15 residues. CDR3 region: CASSLGGAGTDTQYF. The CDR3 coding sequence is TGTGCCAGCAGTTTGGGGGGGGCGGGCACAGATACGCAGTATTTT.

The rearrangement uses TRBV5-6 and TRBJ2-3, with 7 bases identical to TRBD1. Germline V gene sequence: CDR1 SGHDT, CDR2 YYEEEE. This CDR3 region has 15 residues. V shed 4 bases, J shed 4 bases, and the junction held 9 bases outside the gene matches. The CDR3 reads CASSNDRVFSDTQYF. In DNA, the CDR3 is TGTGCCAGCAGCAATGACAGGGTATTTTCAGATACGCAGTATTTT.

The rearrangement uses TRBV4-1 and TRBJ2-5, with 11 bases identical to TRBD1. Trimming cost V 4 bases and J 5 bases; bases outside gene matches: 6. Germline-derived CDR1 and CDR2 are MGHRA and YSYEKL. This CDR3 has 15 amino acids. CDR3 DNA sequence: TGCGCCAGCAGCCGGGGACAGGGGGTGGAGGAGACCCAGTACTTC. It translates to CASSRGQGVEETQYF.

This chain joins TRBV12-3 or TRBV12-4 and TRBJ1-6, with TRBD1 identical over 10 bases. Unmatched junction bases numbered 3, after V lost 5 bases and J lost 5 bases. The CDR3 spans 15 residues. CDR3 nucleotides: TGTGCCAGCAGTCTGACAGGGGGCAATAATTCACCCCTCCACTTT. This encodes CASSLTGGNNSPLHF.

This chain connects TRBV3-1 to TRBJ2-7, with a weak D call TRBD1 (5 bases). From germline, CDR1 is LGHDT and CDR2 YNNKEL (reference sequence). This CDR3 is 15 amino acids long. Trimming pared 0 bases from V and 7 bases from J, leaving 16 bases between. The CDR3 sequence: CASSQDGSRVGEQYF. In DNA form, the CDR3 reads TGTGCCAGCAGCCAAGATGGATCCAGGGTGGGAGAGCAGTACTTC.

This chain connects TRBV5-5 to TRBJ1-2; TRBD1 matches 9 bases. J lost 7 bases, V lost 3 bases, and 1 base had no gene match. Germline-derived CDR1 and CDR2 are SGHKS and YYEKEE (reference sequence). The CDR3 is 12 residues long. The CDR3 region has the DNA TGTGCCAGCAGCTGGACAGGGGCTGGCTACACCTTC. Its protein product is CASSWTGAGYTF.

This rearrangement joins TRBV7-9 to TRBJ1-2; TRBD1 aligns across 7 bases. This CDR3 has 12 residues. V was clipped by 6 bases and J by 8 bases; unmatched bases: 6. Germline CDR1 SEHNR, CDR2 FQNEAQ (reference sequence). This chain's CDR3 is CASRRDRIGYTF. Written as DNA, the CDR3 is TGTGCCAGCAGGCGGGACAGAATCGGCTACACCTTC. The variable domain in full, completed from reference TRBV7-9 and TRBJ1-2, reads DTGVSQNPRHKITKRGQNVTFRCDPISEHNRLYWYRQTLGQGPEFLTYFQNEAQLEKSRLLSDRFSAERPKGSFSTLEIQRTEQGDSAMYLCASRRDRIGYTFGSGTRLTVV.

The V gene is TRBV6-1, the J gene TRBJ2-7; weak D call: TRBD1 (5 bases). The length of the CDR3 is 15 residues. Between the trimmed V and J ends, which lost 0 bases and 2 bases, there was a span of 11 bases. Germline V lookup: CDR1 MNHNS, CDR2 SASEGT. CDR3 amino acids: CASSEAAQGAYEQYF. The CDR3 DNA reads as TGTGCCAGCAGTGAAGCGGCCCAAGGGGCCTACGAGCAGTACTTC.

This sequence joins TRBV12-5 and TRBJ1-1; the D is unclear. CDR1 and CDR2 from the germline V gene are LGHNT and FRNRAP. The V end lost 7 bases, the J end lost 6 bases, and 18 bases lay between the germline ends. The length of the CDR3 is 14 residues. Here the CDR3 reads CASAIEGLFAEAFF. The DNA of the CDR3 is TGTGCTAGTGCCATCGAGGGTCTGTTCGCTGAAGCTTTCTTT.

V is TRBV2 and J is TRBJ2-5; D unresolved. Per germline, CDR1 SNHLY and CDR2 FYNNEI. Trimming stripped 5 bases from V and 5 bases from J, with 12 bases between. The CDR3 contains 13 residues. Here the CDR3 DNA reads TGTGCCAGCAGTTTGACCCGAGCGGAGACCCAGTACTTC. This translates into CASSLTRAETQYF.

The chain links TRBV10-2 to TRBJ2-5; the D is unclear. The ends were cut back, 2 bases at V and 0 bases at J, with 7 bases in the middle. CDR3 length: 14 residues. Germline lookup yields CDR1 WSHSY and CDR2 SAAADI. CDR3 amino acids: CASSEGSYQETQYF. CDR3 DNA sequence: TGCGCCAGCAGTGAGGGGTCGTACCAAGAGACCCAGTACTTC.

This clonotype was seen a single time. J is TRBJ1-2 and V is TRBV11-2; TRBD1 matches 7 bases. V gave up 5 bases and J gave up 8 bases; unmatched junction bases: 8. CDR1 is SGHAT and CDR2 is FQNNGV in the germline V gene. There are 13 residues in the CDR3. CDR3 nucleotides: TGTGCCAGCAGCCCAGGGGGGGGCATAGGCTACACCTTC. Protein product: CASSPGGGIGYTF.

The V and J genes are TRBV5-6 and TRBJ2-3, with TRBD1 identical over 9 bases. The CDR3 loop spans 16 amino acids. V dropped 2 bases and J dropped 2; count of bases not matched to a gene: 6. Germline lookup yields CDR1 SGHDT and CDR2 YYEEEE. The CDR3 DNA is TGTGCCAGCAGCTTAAACAGGGGGCAGGCCACAGATACGCAGTATTTT. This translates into CASSLNRGQATDTQYF.

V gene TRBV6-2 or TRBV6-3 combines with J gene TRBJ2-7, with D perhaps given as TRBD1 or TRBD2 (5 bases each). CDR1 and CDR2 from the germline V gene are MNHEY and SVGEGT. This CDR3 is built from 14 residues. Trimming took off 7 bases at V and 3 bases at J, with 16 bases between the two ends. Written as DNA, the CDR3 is TGTGCCAGCAACACGGGGCGGTTGGACTACGAGCAGTACGTC. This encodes CASNTGRLDYEQYV.

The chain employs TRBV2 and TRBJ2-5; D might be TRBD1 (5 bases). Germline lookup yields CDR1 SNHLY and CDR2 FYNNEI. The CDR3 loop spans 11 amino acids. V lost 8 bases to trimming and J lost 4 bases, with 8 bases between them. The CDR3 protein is CASDSLETQYF. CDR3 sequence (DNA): TGTGCCAGCGACAGCTTAGAGACCCAGTACTTC.

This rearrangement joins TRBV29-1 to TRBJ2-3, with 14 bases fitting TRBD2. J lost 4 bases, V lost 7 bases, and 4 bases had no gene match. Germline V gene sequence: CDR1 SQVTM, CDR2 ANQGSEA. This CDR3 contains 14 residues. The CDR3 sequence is CSERLAGGADTQYF. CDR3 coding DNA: TGCAGCGAGCGACTAGCGGGGGGGGCAGATACGCAGTATTTT.

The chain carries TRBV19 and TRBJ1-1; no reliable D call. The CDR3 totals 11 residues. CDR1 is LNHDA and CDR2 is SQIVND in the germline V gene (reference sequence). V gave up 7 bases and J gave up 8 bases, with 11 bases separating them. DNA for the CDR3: TGTGCCAGTACTAGGAACATAGAAGCTTTCTTT. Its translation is CASTRNIEAFF.

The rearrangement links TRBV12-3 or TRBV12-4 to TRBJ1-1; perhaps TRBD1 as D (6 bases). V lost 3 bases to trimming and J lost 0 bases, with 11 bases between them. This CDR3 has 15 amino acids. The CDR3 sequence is CASSLLRTVNTEAFF. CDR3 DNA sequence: TGTGCCAGCAGTTTGCTCAGGACAGTGAACACTGAAGCTTTCTTT.

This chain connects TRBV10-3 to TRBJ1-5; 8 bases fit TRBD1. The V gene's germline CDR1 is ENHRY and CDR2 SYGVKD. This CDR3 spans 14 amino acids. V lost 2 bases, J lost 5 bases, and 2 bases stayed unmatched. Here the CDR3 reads CAISEGQGDQPQHF. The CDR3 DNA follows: TGTGCCATCAGTGAGGGACAGGGTGATCAGCCCCAGCATTTT.

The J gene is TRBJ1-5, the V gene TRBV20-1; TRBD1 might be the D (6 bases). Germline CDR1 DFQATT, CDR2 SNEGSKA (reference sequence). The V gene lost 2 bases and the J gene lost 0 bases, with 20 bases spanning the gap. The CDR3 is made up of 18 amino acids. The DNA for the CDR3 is TGCAGTGCTAGATCGACTGTTGTGGGGGGCCATAGCAATCAGCCCCAGCATTTT. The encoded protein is CSARSTVVGGHSNQPQHF.

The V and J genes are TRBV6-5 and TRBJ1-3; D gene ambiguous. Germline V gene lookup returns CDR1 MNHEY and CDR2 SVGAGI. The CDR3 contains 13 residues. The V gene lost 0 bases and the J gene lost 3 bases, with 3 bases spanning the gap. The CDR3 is CASSYSGGNTIYF. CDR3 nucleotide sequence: TGTGCCAGCAGTTACTCGGGTGGAAACACCATATATTTT.

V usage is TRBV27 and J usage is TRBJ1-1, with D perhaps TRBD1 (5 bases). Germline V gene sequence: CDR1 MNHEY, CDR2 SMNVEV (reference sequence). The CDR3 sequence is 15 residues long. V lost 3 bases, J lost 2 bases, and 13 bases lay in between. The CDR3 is CASSLWGRVNTEAFF. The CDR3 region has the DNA TGTGCCAGCAGTTTGTGGGGCAGGGTAAACACTGAAGCTTTCTTT.

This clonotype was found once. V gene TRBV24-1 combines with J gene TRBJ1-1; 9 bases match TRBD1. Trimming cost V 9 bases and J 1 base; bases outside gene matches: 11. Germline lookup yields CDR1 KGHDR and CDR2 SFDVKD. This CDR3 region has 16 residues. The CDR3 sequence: CATRGDRASGNTEAFF. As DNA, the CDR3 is TGTGCCACCCGGGGGGACAGGGCTTCCGGGAACACTGAAGCTTTCTTT.

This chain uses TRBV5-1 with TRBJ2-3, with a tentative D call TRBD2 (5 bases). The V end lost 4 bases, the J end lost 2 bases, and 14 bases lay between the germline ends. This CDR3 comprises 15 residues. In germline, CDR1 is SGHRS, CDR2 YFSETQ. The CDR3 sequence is CASSGLVENTDTQYF. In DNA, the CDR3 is TGCGCCAGCAGCGGACTTGTGGAAAACACAGATACGCAGTATTTT.

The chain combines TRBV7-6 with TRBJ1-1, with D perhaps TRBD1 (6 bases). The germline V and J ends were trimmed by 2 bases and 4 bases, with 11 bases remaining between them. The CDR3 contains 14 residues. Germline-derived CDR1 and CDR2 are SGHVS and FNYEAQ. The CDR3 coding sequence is TGTGCCAGCAGCTTAAGGGGGGAAAGCACTGAAGCTTTCTTT. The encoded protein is CASSLRGESTEAFF.